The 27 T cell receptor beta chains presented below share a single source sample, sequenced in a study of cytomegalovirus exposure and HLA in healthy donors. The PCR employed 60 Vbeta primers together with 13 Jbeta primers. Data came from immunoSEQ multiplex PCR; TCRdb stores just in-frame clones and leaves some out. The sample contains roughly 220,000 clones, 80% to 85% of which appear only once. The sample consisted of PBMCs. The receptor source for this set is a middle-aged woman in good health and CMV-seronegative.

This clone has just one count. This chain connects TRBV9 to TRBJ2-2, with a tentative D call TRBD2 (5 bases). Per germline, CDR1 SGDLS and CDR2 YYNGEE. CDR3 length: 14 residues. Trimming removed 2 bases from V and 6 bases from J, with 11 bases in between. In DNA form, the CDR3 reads TGTGCCAGCAGCGTTAGAGGGAGCGCCGGGGAGCTGTTTTTT. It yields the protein CASSVRGSAGELFF.

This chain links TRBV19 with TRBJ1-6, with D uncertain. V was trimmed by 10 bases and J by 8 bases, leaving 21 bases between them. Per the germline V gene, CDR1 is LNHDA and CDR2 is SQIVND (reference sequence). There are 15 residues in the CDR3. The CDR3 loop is CATSFGSLSYSPLHF. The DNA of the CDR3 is TGTGCCACCAGTTTCGGGTCCCTCTCCTATTCACCCCTCCACTTT.

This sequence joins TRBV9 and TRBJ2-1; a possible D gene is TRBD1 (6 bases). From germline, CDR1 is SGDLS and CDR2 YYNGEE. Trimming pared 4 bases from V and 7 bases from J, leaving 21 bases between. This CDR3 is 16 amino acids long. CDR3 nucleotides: TGTGCCAGCAGCAGCAGCTTGAACAGGGTTAAGAATGAGCAGTTCTTC. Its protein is CASSSSLNRVKNEQFF.

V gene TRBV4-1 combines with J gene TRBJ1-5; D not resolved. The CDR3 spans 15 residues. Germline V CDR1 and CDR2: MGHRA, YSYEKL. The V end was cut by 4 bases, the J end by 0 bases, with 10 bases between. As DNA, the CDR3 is TGCGCCAGCAGCCTAGACCCTTATAGCAATCAGCCCCAGCATTTT. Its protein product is CASSLDPYSNQPQHF.

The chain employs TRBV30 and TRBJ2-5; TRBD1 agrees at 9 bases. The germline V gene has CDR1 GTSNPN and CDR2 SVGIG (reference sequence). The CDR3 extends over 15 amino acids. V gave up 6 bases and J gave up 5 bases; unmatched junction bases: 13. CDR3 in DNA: TGTGCCTGCCTTATTGCGGGACAGGGAGGGGAGACCCAGTACTTC. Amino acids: CACLIAGQGGETQYF.

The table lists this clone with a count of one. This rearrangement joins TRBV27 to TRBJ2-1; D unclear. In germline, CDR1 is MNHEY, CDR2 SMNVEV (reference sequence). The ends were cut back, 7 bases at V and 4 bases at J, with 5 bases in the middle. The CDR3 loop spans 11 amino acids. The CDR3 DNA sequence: TGTGCCAGCACAGGATACAATGAGCAGTTCTTC. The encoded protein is CASTGYNEQFF.

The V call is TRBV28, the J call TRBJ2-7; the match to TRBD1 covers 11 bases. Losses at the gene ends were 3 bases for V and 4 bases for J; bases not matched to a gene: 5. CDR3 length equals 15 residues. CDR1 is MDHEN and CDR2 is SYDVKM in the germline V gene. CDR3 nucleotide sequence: TGTGCCAGCAGTTTTGTGGGGACAGGGGGATACGAGCAGTACTTC. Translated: CASSFVGTGGYEQYF.

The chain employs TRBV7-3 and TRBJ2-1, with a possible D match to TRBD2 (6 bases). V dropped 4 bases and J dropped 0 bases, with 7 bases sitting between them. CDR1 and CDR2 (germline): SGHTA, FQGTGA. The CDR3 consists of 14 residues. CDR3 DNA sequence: TGTGCCAGCAGCTACGGGAGCTCCTACAATGAGCAGTTCTTC. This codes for CASSYGSSYNEQFF.

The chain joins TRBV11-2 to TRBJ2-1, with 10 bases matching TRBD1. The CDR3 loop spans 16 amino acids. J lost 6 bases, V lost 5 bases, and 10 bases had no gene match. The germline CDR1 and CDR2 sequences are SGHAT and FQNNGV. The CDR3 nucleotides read TGTGCCAGCAGCCCCCGGACAGGGGGGGTAGGCAATGAGCAGTTCTTC. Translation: CASSPRTGGVGNEQFF.

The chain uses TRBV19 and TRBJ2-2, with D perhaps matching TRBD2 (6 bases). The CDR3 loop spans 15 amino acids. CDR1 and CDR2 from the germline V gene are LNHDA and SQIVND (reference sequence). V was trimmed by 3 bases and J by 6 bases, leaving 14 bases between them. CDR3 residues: CASSIRRDEAGELFF. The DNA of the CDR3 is TGTGCCAGTAGTATCAGGCGGGATGAGGCCGGGGAGCTGTTTTTT.

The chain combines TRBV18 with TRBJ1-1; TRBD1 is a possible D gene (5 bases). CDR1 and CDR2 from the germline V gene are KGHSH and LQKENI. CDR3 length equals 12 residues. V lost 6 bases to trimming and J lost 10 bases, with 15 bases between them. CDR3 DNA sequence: TGTGCCAGCTCGGCGACAGAGTCTGGAGCTTTCTTT. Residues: CASSATESGAFF.

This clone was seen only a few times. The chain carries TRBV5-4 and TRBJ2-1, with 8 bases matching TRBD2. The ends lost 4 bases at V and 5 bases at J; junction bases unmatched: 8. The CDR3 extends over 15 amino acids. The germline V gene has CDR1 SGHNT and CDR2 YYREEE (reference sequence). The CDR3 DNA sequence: TGTGCCAGCAGCCCACGAACTAGCGGCAACAATGAGCAGTTCTTC. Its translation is CASSPRTSGNNEQFF.

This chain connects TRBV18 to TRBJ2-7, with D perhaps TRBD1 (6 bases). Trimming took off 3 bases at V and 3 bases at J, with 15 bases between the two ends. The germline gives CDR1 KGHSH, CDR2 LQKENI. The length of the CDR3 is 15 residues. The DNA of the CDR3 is TGTGCCAGCTCACCGGAAGCCGGACAGCTCTACGAGCAGTACTTC. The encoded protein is CASSPEAGQLYEQYF.

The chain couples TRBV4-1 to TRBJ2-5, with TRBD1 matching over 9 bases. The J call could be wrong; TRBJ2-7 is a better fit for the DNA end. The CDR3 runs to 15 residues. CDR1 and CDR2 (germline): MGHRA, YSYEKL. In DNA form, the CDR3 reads TGCGCCAGCAGCCAACCGGGACAGGGTAGCCACGAGCAGTACTTC. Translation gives CASSQPGQGSHEQYF.

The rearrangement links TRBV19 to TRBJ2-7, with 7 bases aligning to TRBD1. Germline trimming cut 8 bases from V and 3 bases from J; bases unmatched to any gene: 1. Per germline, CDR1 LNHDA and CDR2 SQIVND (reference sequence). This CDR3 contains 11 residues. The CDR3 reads CASGQVYEQYF. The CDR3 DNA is TGTGCCAGTGGACAGGTCTACGAGCAGTACTTC.

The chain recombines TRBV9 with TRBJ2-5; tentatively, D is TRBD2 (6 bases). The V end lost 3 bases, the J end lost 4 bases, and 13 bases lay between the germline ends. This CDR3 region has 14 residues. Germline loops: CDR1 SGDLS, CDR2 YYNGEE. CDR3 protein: CASSGPTGLETQYF. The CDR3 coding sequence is TGTGCCAGCAGCGGACCAACGGGACTAGAGACCCAGTACTTC.

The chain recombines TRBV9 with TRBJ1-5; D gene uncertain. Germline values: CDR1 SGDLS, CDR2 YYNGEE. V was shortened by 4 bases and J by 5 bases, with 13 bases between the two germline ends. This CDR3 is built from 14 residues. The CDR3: CASSPSPFDQPQHF. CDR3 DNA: TGTGCCAGCAGCCCTAGCCCGTTCGATCAGCCCCAGCATTTT.

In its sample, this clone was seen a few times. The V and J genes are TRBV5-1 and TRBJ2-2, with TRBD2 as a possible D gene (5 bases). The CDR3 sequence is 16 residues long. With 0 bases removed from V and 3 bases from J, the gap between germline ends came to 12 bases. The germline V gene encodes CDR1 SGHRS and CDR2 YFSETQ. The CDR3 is CASSLGEGLDTGELFF. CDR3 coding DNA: TGCGCCAGCAGCTTGGGTGAGGGCCTGGACACCGGGGAGCTGTTTTTT.

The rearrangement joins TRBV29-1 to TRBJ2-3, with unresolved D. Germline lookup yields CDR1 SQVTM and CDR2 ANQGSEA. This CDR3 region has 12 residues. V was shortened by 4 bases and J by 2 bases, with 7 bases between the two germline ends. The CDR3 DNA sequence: TGCAGCGTTGCGTTTCTCACAGATACGCAGTATTTT. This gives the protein CSVAFLTDTQYF.

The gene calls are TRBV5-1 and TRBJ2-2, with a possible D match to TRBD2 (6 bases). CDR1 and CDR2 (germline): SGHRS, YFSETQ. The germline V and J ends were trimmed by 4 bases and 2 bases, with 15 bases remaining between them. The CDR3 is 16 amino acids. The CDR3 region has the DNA TGCGCCAGCAGCCCGGCCGGGACTCCAAACACCGGGGAGCTGTTTTTT. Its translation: CASSPAGTPNTGELFF.

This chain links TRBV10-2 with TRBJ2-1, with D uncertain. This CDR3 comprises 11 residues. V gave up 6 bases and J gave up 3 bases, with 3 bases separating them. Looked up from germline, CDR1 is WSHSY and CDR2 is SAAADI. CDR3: CASSGYNEQFF. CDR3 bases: TGCGCCAGCAGCGGCTACAATGAGCAGTTCTTC.

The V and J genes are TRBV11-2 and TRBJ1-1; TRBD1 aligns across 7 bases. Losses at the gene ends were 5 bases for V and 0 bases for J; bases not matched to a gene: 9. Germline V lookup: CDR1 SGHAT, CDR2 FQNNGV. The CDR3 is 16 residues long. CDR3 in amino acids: CASSRRTGLMNTEAFF. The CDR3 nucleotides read TGTGCCAGCAGCCGCAGGACAGGCTTAATGAACACTGAAGCTTTCTTT.

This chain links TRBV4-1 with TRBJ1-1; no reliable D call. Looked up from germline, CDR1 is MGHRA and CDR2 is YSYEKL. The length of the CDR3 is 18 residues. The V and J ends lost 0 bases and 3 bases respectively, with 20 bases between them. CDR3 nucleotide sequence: TGCGCCAGCAGCCAAGATAGAGGGATCCGGGCGGGGTACACTGAAGCTTTCTTT. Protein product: CASSQDRGIRAGYTEAFF.

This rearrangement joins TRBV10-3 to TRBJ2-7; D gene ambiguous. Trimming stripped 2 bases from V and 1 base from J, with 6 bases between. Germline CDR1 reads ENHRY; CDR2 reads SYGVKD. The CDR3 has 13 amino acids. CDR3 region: CAISETDSYEQYF. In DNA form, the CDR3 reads TGTGCCATCAGTGAGACAGATTCCTACGAGCAGTACTTC.

The CDR3 spells CASRNILAGRTYEQYF. The CDR3 DNA reads as TGTGCCAGCAGAAACATACTAGCGGGGAGGACCTACGAGCAGTACTTC. The chain is built from TRBV11-1 and TRBJ2-7, with TRBD2 matching over 10 bases. V shed 6 bases and J 2 bases; nucleotides not matched to a gene: 10. This CDR3 spans 16 amino acids. Per germline, CDR1 SGHAT and CDR2 FQDESV (reference sequence).

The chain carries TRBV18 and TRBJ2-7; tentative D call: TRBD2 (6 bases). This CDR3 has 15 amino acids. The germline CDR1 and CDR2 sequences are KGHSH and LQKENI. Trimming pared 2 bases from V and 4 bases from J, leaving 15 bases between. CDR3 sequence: CASSPDRQGGYEQYF. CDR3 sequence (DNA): TGTGCCAGCTCACCAGACCGCCAGGGAGGATACGAGCAGTACTTC.

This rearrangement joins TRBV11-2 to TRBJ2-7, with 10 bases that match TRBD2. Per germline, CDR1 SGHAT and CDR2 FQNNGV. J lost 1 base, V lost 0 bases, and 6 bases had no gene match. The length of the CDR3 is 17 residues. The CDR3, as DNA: TGTGCCAGCAGCTTAGACTATCGGACTAGCGGTTCCTACGAGCAGTACTTC. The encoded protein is CASSLDYRTSGSYEQYF.